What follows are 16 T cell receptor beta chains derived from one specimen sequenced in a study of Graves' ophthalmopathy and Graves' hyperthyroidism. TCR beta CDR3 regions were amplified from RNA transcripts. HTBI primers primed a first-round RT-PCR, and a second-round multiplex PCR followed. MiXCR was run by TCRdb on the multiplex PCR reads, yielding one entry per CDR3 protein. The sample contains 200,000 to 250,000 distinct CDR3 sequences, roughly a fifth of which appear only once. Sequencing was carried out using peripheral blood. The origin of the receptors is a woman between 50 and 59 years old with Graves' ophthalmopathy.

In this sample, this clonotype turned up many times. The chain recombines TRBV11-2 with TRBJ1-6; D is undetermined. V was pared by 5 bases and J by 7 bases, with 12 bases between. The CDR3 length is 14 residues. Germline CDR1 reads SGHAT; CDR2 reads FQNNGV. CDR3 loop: CASSETGLNSPLHF. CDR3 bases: TGTGCCAGCAGCGAGACGGGCCTAAATTCACCCCTCCACTTT. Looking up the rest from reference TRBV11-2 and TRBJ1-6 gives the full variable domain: EAGVAQSPRYKIIEKRQSVAFWCNPISGHATLYWYQQILGQGPKLLIQFQNNGVVDDSQLPKDRFSAERLKGVDSTLKIQPAKLEDSAVYLCASSETGLNSPLHFGNGTRLTVT.

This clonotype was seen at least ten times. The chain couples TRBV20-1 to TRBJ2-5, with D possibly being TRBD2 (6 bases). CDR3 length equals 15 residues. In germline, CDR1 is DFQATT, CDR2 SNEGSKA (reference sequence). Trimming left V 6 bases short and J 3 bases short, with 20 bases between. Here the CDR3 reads CSARFVSGNKETQYF. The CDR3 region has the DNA TGCAGTGCCCGGTTTGTTAGCGGAAATAAAGAGACCCAGTACTTC.

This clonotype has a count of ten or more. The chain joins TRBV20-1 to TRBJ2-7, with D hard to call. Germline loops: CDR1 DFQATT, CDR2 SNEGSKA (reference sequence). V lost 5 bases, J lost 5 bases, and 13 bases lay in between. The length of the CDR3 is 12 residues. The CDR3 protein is CSAEQKVDEQYF. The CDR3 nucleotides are TGCAGTGCTGAACAGAAAGTGGACGAGCAGTACTTC.

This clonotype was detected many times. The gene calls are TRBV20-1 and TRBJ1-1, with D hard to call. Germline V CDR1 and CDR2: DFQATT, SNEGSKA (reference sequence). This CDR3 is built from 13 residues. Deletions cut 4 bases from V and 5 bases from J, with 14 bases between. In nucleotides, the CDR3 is TGCAGTGCTATTAGATCGGGGAGGACTGAAGCTTTCTTT. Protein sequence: CSAIRSGRTEAFF.

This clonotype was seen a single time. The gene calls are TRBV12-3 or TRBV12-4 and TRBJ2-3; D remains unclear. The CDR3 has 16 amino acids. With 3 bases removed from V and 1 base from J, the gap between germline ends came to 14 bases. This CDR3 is CASSFPTGRGTDTQYF. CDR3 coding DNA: TGTGCCAGCAGTTTTCCTACGGGCCGTGGCACAGATACGCAGTATTTT.

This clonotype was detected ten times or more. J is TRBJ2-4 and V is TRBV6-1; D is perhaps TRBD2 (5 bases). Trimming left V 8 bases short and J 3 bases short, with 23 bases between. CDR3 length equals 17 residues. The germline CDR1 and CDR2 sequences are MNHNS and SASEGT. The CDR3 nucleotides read TGTGCCAGCGGAAGAGGGAGTAAGGACGGTGGCAAAAACATTCAGTACTTC. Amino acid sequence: CASGRGSKDGGKNIQYF.

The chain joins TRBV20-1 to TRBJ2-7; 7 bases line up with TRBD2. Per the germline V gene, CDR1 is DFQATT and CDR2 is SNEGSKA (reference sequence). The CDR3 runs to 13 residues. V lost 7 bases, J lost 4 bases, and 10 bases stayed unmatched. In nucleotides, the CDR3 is TGCAGTGTCAGCGGGACTACTAAGTACGAGCAGTACTTC. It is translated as CSVSGTTKYEQYF.

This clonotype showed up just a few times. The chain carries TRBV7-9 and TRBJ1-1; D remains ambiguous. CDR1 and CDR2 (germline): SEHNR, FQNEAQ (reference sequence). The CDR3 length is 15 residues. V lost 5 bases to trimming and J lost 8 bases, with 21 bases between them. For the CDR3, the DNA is TGTGCCAGCAGCACGCAATGGGCCTCGCGCGAGGAAGCTTTCTTT. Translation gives CASSTQWASREEAFF. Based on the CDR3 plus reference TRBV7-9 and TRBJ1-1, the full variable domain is DTGVSQNPRHKITKRGQNVTFRCDPISEHNRLYWYRQTLGQGPEFLTYFQNEAQLEKSRLLSDRFSAERPKGSFSTLEIQRTEQGDSAMYLCASSTQWASREEAFFGQGTRLTVV.

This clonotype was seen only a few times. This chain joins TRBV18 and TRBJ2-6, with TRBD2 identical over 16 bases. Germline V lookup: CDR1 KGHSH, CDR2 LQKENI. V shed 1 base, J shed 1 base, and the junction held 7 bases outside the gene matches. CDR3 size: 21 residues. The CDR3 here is CASSPLGTSGRATSGANVLTF. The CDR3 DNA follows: TGTGCCAGCTCACCACTGGGGACTAGCGGGAGGGCCACTTCTGGGGCCAACGTCCTGACTTTC.

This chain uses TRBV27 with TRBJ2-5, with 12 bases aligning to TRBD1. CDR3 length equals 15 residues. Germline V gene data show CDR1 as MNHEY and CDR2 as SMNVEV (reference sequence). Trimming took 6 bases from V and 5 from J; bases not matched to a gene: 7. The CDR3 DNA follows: TGTGCCAGCAGAATGGGACAGGGGGCCGGGGAGACCCAGTACTTC. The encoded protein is CASRMGQGAGETQYF.

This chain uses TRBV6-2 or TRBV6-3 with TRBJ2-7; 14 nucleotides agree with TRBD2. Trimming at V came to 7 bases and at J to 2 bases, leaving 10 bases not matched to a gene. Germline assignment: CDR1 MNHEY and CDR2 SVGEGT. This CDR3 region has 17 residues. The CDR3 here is CASTPGLAGVATYEQYF. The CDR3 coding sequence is TGTGCCAGCACCCCGGGACTAGCGGGAGTGGCCACCTACGAGCAGTACTTC.

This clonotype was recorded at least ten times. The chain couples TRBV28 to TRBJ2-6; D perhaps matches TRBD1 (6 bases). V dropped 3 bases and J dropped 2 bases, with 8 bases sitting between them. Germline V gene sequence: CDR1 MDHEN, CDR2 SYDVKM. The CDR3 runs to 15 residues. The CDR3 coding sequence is TGTGCCAGCAGTTTTCAGGGGACTGGGGCCAACGTCCTGACTTTC. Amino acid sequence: CASSFQGTGANVLTF.

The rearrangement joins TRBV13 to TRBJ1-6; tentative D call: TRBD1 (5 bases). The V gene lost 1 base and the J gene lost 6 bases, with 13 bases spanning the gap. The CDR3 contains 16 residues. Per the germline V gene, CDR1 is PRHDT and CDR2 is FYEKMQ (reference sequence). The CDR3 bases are TGTGCCAGCAGCTTAGTGAGACAGACTTTTAATTCACCCCTCCACTTT. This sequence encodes CASSLVRQTFNSPLHF. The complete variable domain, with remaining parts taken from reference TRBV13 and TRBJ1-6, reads AAGVIQSPRHLIKEKRETATLKCYPIPRHDTVYWYQQGPGQDPQFLISFYEKMQSDKGSIPDRFSAQQFSDYHSELNMSSLELGDSALYFCASSLVRQTFNSPLHFGNGTRLTVT.

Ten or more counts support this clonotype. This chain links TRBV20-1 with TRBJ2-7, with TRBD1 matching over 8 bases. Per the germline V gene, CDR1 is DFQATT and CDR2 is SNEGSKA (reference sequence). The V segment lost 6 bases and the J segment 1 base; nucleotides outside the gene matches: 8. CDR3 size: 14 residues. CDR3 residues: CSATLQGGSYEQYF. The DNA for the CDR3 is TGCAGTGCAACGCTACAGGGGGGTTCCTACGAGCAGTACTTC.

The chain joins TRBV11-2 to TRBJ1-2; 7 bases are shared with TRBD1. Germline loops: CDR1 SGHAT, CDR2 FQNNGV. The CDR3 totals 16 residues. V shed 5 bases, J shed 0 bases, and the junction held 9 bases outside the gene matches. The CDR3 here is CASSPRTGNPNYGYTF. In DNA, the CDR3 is TGTGCCAGCAGCCCCAGGACAGGAAATCCTAACTATGGCTACACCTTC.

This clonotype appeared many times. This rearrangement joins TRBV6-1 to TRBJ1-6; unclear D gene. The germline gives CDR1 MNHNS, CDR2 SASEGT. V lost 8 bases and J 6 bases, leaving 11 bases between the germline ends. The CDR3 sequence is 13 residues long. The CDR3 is CASGGQRNSPLHF. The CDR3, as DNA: TGTGCCAGCGGAGGGCAGCGTAATTCACCCCTCCACTTT.